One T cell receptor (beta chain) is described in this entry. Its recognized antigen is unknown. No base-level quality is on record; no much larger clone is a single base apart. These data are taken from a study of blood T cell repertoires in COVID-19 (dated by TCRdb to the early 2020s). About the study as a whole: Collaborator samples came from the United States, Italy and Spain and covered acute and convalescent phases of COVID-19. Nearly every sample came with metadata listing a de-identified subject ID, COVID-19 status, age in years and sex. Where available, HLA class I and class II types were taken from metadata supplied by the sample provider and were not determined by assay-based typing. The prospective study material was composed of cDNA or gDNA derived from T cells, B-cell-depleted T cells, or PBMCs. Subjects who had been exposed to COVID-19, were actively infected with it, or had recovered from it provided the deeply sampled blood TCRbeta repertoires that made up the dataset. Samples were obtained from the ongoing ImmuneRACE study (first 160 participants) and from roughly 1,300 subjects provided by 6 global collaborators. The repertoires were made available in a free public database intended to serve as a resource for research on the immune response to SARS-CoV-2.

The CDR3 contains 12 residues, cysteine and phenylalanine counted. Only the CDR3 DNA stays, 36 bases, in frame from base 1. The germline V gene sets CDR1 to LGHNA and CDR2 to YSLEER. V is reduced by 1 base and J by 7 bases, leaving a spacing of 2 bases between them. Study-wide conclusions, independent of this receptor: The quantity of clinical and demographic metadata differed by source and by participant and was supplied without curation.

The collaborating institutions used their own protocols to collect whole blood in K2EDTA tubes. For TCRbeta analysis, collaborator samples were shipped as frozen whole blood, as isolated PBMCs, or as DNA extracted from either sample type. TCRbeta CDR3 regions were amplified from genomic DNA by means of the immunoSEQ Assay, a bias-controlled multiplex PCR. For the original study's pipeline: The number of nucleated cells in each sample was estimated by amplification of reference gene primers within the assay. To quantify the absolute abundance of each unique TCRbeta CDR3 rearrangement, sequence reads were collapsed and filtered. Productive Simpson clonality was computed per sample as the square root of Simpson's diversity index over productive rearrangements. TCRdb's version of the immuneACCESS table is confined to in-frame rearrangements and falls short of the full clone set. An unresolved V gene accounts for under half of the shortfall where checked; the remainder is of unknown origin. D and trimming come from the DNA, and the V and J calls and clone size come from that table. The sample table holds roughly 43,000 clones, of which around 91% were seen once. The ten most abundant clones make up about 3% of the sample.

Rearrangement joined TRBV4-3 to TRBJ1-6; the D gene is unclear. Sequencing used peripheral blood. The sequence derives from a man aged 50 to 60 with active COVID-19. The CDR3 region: CASSQVNSPLHF. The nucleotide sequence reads TGCGCCAGCAGCCAAGTAAATTCACCCCTCCACTTT.